This T cell receptor (beta chain) was identified during a study of early T cells in non-severe SARS-CoV-2 infection. Individual cDNA molecules were tagged with unique molecular identifiers, the study reported. TCRdb itself ran the 5' RACE reads through MiXCR, one entry per CDR3 protein. The sample consists of some 50,000 distinct CDR3 sequences, 8.5% to 12% of them appearing once. Germline V lookup: CDR1 LNHDA, CDR2 SQIVND (reference sequence). The CDR3 is 14 residues long. V dropped 7 bases and J dropped 0 bases, with 12 bases sitting between them. This chain uses TRBV19 with TRBJ1-2; D not resolved. The receptor comes from an adult who was a healthcare worker with PCR-confirmed SARS-CoV-2 infection or an uninfected control (not recorded which). The sequenced sample consisted of whole blood. This CDR3 reads CASNIRVSNYGYTF. CDR3 DNA sequence: TGTGCCAGTAATATCCGGGTCTCTAACTATGGCTACACCTTC.